The present T cell receptor beta chain was sequenced within a study of cytomegalovirus exposure and HLA in healthy donors. At the level of the study: The use of the same platform for the 90 to 150 validation repertoires and the approximately 670 first-cohort repertoires was reported by a later analysis.

Concerning this clone itself: Its target is not known.

V was pared by 11 bases and J by 0 bases, with 11 bases of the junction left unmatched. The CDR3 covers 15 residues. Germline V gene data show CDR1 as MDHEN and CDR2 as SYDVKM. Profiled with immunoSEQ multiplex PCR; TCRdb holds only in-frame clones, not every one. The table shows approximately 65,000 clones, with roughly 96% occurring only once. Study findings and constraints: Roughly 170 TCR beta chains were listed as cytomegalovirus-associated.

Material for sequencing was PBMCs. V is TRBV28 and J is TRBJ1-1; 8 nucleotides agree with TRBD1. The TCR was taken from a man between 18 and 29 years old in good health and CMV-seronegative. The CDR3 spells CAAATQGALNTEAFF. For the CDR3, the DNA is TGTGCCGCAGCTACCCAGGGGGCGTTGAACACTGAAGCTTTCTTT.